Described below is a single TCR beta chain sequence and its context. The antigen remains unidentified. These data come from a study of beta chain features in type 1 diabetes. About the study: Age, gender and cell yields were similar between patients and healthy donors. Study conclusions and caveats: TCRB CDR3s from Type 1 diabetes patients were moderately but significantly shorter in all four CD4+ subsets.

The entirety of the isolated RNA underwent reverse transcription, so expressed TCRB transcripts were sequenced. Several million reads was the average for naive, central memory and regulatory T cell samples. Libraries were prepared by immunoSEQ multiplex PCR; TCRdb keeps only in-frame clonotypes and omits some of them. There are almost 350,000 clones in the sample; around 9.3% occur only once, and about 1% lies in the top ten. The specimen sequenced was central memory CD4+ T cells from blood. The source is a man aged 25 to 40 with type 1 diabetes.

DNA for the CDR3: TGTGCCTGGAGTGGCGGGAATGTGGAGACCCAGTACTTC. This translates into CAWSGGNVETQYF. The rearrangement links TRBV30 to TRBJ2-5, with D tentatively TRBD2 (6 bases). CDR3 length: 13 residues. Trimming shortened V by 1 base and J by 5 bases, and 11 bases separated the two germline ends. From germline, CDR1 is GTSNPN and CDR2 SVGIG (reference sequence).